Sequencing of this T cell receptor beta chain was carried out in a study of T cell responses to AZD1222 COVID-19 vaccine. Study conclusions and caveats: Distributed over spike, vaccine-associated CD4 TCRs predominated at 160-218 and 743-854.

The V end lost 6 bases, the J end lost 4 bases, and 7 bases lay between the germline ends. Germline assignment: CDR1 SNHLY and CDR2 FYNNEI. The CDR3 contains 11 residues. As regards this clone: Its specificity is not known.

This table comes from immunoSEQ multiplex PCR, and its TCRdb copy is limited to in-frame clones, with some not included. The sample consists of 140,000 to 150,000 clones, approximately 93% of them appearing once. The source material was peripheral blood, sampled after recovery from COVID-19. The source is an adult who had recovered from COVID-19. V usage is TRBV2 and J usage is TRBJ2-7; D uncertain. CDR3 in amino acids: CASSPVYEQYF. Here the CDR3 DNA reads TGTGCCAGCAGCCCCGTATACGAGCAGTACTTC.